This TCR beta chain was sequenced during a study of shared clonotypes between healthy human individuals (dated by TCRdb to the early 2020s). Notes on the research overall: The cohort included a few men and a couple of women between 18 and 49 years of age. For each donor, three plates each were used for CD4 naive and CD4 memory, two plates were used for CD8 naive, and one plate was used for CD8 memory. To increase sequencing depth and limit assay-specific biases, TCR repertoire library preparation and sequencing were carried out by different laboratories using diverse techniques. The study deeply sequenced blood TCR repertoires of five healthy adults to estimate repertoire size and the extent of clonotype sharing between individuals. Between about 0.9 and 9 billion PBMCs per donor were obtained by leukapheresis. Paper-wide results and their limitations: Higher generation probabilities were observed for clonotypes shared by all four sorted-subset donors than for non-shared clonotypes. Sampling was limited to blood, and TCR repertoires in tissue likely differ from TCR repertoires in blood. The small number of donors limited the genetic and exposure-history diversity represented. Rarefaction of sorted-subset datasets indicated incomplete sequencing despite the large sequencing depth. Pairwise subsampling led to the expectation that sequencing depth would affect the degree of clonotype sharing among donors. Naive subsets generally had larger estimated clonotype richness than memory subsets. About 5% of naive CD4, 3% to 4% of naive CD8, 2.3% of memory CD4, and around 0.42% of memory CD8 clonotypes were shared across several donors.

The donors were healthy, HIV-negative adults with no recently reported acute infections or vaccinations. Every donor was a Caucasian adult living in Nashville, Tennessee, USA. CD8 memory samples consisted of magnetically selected CD45RO+ cells combined with CCR7-negative CD45RA+ effector memory (TemRA) cells. Blood was collected by leukapheresis, and PBMCs were isolated by Ficoll-Histopaque density gradient centrifugation and then cryopreserved in liquid nitrogen vapor phase. Analytical flow cytometry was used to check the purity and quantity of every magnetically sorted T cell population. Genomic DNA was isolated from every sorted fraction and measured by UV absorbance on a Nanodrop 2000c. Concerning this clone: Its binding antigen is unknown. Base qualities are not recorded, but no much larger clone differs from it by a single base.

Using the deep immunoSEQ assay, TCR CDR3 regions were amplified from genomic DNA by multiplex PCR. For each cell subset, the extracted genomic DNA was distributed evenly across all wells of several immunoSEQ 96-well plates, and each plate served as one replicate. For sorted subsets, each replicate PCR was loaded with 200 ng genomic DNA, equivalent to 30,000 or so T cell genomes. The purified libraries were quantified using a Qubit 3.0 fluorometer, sized with a Bioanalyzer 2100, and then quantified again using the KAPA Library Quantification kit. Every immunoSEQ 96-well plate was sequenced on a dedicated single-read 150-cycle Illumina NextSeq 550 flow cell. In the authors' own workflow: Because the immunoSEQ output held only junctional sequences and lacked quality scores, the filtering could not match the filtering applied to full-length reads. To assign V/J genes and CDR3, sequences were annotated against IMGT germline references using PyIR, a Python wrapper for IgBLAST v1.9. Reads were filtered out if the reads had weak V/J assignments (E-value above 1e-6), no CDR3, stop codons, out-of-frame junctions, or ambiguous translated residues. A V3J clonotype was defined by an identical inferred V gene, J gene, and CDR3 amino acid sequence. Percentage overlap between repertoires was computed as shared unique clonotypes divided by the size of the smaller repertoire. RTK rarefaction, the Chao1 estimator, and Recon v2.1 estimates of unobserved clonotypes were used to assess repertoire richness. Generation probabilities were computed with OLGA for all TCRbeta clonotypes obtained by the gDNA method from several donors. Here the immuneACCESS table is served through TCRdb, limited to in-frame sequences with V and J called. Missing clones are a known gap in these copies; in checked studies unresolved V genes cover under half, and the rest lacks a known reason. V and J calls plus clone size are reproduced from that table; the DNA served to infer D and trimming. In all, the sample holds roughly 300,000 clones, and roughly 84% of those were seen once. The top ten clones comprise 16% of the sample.

From its cysteine to its phenylalanine, the CDR3 spans 15 amino acids. The entry retains the CDR3 DNA only, 45 bases that are in frame from base 1. Between the V and J ends, shortened by 8 bases and 9 bases respectively, the junction contains 23 bases. The sequence came from a man between 18 and 29 years old in good health. Sequencing used memory CD8+ T cells sorted from blood. In the paper's terms, the cell subset or site label means: CD45RO+ cells pooled with CCR7-negative TemRA cells. The chain couples TRBV23-1 to TRBJ2-1; the D gene is perhaps TRBD2, on 6 matching bases. TRBV23-1 carries the ORF label, with uncertain function. This receptor carries the CDR3 CASQVGAGPRGEQFF. In nucleotides, the sequence is TGCGCCAGCCAGGTTGGGGCGGGGCCCCGGGGTGAGCAGTTCTTC.